These T cell receptor beta chains were read from a single sample in a study of T cell changes during pregnancy in multiple sclerosis. Sequencing was performed with immunoSEQ multiplex PCR; in TCRdb, only in-frame clones are kept and a portion is missing. The data contain some 40,000 clones, 93% of them singletons. The specimen comprised CD8+ T cells from peripheral blood mononuclear cells, sampled in the third trimester of pregnancy. These receptors were obtained from a female donor with multiple sclerosis, enrolled in a pregnancy study. Both conserved end residues are part of each CDR3. Fields, in order: J gene, V gene, clone size, D gene, CDR3 DNA, CDR3 protein. D genes are given only for firm matches. Rows give clone size only sometimes, using once, few, many, or a class for an expanded clone.

>TRBJ2-3|TRBV19|NA|TRBD1
TGTGCCACGACCCGGGACAGGGGATCTAGCACAGATACGCAGTATTTT
CATTRDRGSSTDTQYF
>TRBJ1-1|TRBV30|NA|TRBD1
TGTGCCTGGAGTCGGGGACAGGGGGCAACTGAAGCTTTCTTT
CAWSRGQGATEAFF
>TRBJ2-1|TRBV5-1|once|TRBD2
TGCGCCAGCAGCCCGGGACTAGCGGGGGGCCACAATGAGCAGTTCTTC
CASSPGLAGGHNEQFF
>TRBJ2-5|TRBV14|NA|NA
TGTGCCAGCAGCCAAGATCAGTCAGGGGACTACATTGGGACCCAGTACTTC
CASSQDQSGDYIGTQYF
>TRBJ2-5|TRBV19|once|NA
TGTGCCTCCAGGGGAGTGAACCAAGAGACCCAGTACTTC
CASRGVNQETQYF
>TRBJ1-5|TRBV7-6|NA|NA
TGTGCCAGCAGCTTAGGGGCGGGGGGCAATCAGCCCCAGCATTTT
CASSLGAGGNQPQHF
>TRBJ1-4|TRBV6-1|medium-sized|TRBD1
TGTGCCAGCAGACCGGGACAGGAGTATGAAAAACTGTTTTTT
CASRPGQEYEKLFF
>TRBJ2-7|TRBV25-1|NA|NA
TGTGCCAGCAGTCAGGTTCGCGAGCAGTACTTC
CASSQVREQYF
>TRBJ1-1|TRBV6-6|NA|NA
TGTGCCAGCAGTTACGAACAGGGTTGGGGAGACGGTGAAGCTTTCTTT
CASSYEQGWGDGEAFF
>TRBJ1-1|TRBV5-1|NA|NA
TGCGCCAGCAGCTACACTAAGGGGACGGGGGGCACTGAAGCTTTCTTT
CASSYTKGTGGTEAFF
>TRBJ1-1|TRBV6-5|NA|TRBD1
TGTGCCAGCTATTCGGTGGTGGGGACAGGTGAAGCTTTCTTT
CASYSVVGTGEAFF
>TRBJ1-1|TRBV27|NA|NA
TGTGCCAGCATCTCGGGGGGTGCTGAAGCTTTCTTT
CASISGGAEAFF
>TRBJ2-1|TRBV7-6|NA|TRBD2
TGTGCCAGCAGAAGTAGCGGGGGTGGCTACAATGAGCAGTTCTTC
CASRSSGGGYNEQFF
>TRBJ2-3|TRBV7-2|NA|NA
TGTGCCAGCAGCTTAGCGAGCCAGGGTTGGGGGCCTAAGGTTTTT
CASSLASQGWGPKVF
>TRBJ2-1|TRBV2|once|TRBD2
TGTGCCAGCAGCCACCGACTAGCGGGCGCCTCCAATGAGCAGTTCTTC
CASSHRLAGASNEQFF
>TRBJ2-1|TRBV11-2|NA|NA
TGTGCCAGCAGCTTTCAGGGTCGTGAGTTCTTC
CASSFQGREFF
>TRBJ2-7|TRBV13|once|NA
TGTGCCAGCAGCTCTCAGGGTCTGGCGGACGAGCAGTACTTC
CASSSQGLADEQYF
>TRBJ2-5|TRBV6-6|once|TRBD2
TGTGCCAGCAAATGGACTAGCGGGGCCCGGGAGACCCAGTACTTC
CASKWTSGARETQYF
>TRBJ1-1|TRBV14|NA|NA
TGTGCCAGCAGCCAAGTTGGCACGGGAGCTGAAGCTTTCTTT
CASSQVGTGAEAFF
>TRBJ1-4|TRBV27|NA|NA
TGTGCCAGCAGTGTGAGCCTTAATGAAAAACTGTTTTTT
CASSVSLNEKLFF
>TRBJ1-4|TRBV29-1|NA|TRBD1
TGCAGCGTTCCAGGACAGGATAATGAAAAACTGTTTTTT
CSVPGQDNEKLFF
>TRBJ2-3|TRBV27|NA|TRBD2
TGTGCCAGCAGTCTTAGCGGGGGCCGCACAGATACGCAGTATTTT
CASSLSGGRTDTQYF
>TRBJ1-2|TRBV6-6|NA|NA
TGTGCCAGCAGTTACTCGACAGTCGACTATGGCTACACCTTC
CASSYSTVDYGYTF
>TRBJ2-5|TRBV2|once|TRBD1
TGTGCCAGCAGTGAAGGGGACAGGGCGTGGGAGACCCAGTACTTC
CASSEGDRAWETQYF
>TRBJ2-6|TRBV2|NA|TRBD1
TGTGCCAGCAGTGGGGGACAGGGTAGCTCTGGGGCCAACGTCCTGACTTTC
CASSGGQGSSGANVLTF
>TRBJ2-1|TRBV4-1|NA|TRBD2
TGCGCCAGCAGCCTGGGACTAGGGAATGAGCAGTTCTTC
CASSLGLGNEQFF
>TRBJ2-1|TRBV10-2|once|TRBD2
TGCGCCAGCAGTGAGTCGTTAGCGGGGAATGAGCAGTTCTTC
CASSESLAGNEQFF
>TRBJ2-1|TRBV6-5|NA|TRBD1
TGTGCCAGCAGACAGACAGGGGTCGATGAGCAGTTCTTC
CASRQTGVDEQFF
>TRBJ1-2|TRBV18|once|NA
TGTGCCAGCTCACAAGACTGGCATGGCTACACCTTC
CASSQDWHGYTF
>TRBJ1-5|TRBV19|NA|NA
TGTGCCAGTAGTGGACAGCCTTATAGCAATCAGCCCCAGCATTTT
CASSGQPYSNQPQHF
>TRBJ2-3|TRBV19|NA|NA
TGTGCCAGTAGTATATCAGGCGCAGATACGCAGTATTTT
CASSISGADTQYF
>TRBJ2-1|TRBV27|NA|NA
TGTGCCAGCAGTCACTTAGCAGGGTCTTACAATGAGCAGTTCTTC
CASSHLAGSYNEQFF
>TRBJ2-3|TRBV9|NA|TRBD2
TGTGCCAGCAGCGGGCCCGGGGGGGCAACAGATACGCAGTATTTT
CASSGPGGATDTQYF
>TRBJ1-1|TRBV20-1|NA|NA
TGCAGTGCTAGAGATCGGGAAGAGTTT
CSARDREEF
>TRBJ2-5|TRBV29-1|NA|NA
TGCAGCGTCTCGGAGGGACCCCAAGAGACCCAGTACTTC
CSVSEGPQETQYF
>TRBJ1-1|TRBV29-1|NA|NA
TGCAGCGTTGGTGGGACAACGAACACTGAAGCTTTCTTT
CSVGGTTNTEAFF
>TRBJ1-2|TRBV23-1|NA|TRBD1
TGCGCCAGCAGTCAATCGTGGGACAGGGGCCCTAACTATGGCTACACCTTC
CASSQSWDRGPNYGYTF
>TRBJ1-3|TRBV7-9|NA|NA
TGTGCCAGGTGGGCCCTATCTGGAAACACCATATATTTT
CARWALSGNTIYF
>TRBJ2-7|TRBV4-1|once|TRBD1
TGCGCCAGCAGCCAAGGGGGACAGGGCGAGATCTACGAGCAGTACTTC
CASSQGGQGEIYEQYF
>TRBJ1-1|TRBV5-1|NA|NA
TGCGCCAGCAGCTTGGCCAGGACACCGGGTCCTGGCACTGAAGCTTTCTTT
CASSLARTPGPGTEAFF
>TRBJ2-1|TRBV11-2|NA|NA
TGTGCCAGCAGCTTTTACGGTCGAGCCTACAATGAGCAGTTCTTC
CASSFYGRAYNEQFF
>TRBJ1-2|TRBV27|NA|NA
TGTGCCAGCAGTCCGAGGAAGGGGAAGGGGTATGGCTACACCTTC
CASSPRKGKGYGYTF
>TRBJ1-2|TRBV18|NA|NA
TGTGCCAGCTATGCATATGGTGGGGGCGCGGACTATGGCTACACCTTC
CASYAYGGGADYGYTF
>TRBJ2-3|TRBV29-1|NA|TRBD2
TGCAGCGTTTCCCTTGGGACTAGCGGGGGGATTGTCACAGATACGCAGTATTTT
CSVSLGTSGGIVTDTQYF
>TRBJ2-6|TRBV7-4|NA|NA
TGTGCCAGCAGCTCGCAGACGGCCAGGGGACCCAGGGCCAACGTCCTGACTTTC
CASSSQTARGPRANVLTF
>TRBJ2-7|TRBV2|NA|NA
TGTGCCACCGCCGACCCAGGGGGGCGCGAGCAGTACTTC
CATADPGGREQYF
>TRBJ1-4|TRBV4-2|NA|NA
TGTGCCAGCAGCCAAGTAATAGAAGCAACTAATGAAAAACTGTTTTTT
CASSQVIEATNEKLFF
>TRBJ2-1|TRBV7-6|NA|TRBD2
TGTGCCAGCACCCTGGGCTCTAGCGGGAGGGGGGAGCAGTTCTTC
CASTLGSSGRGEQFF
>TRBJ2-5|TRBV30|NA|TRBD2
TGTGCCTGGATCGGACTAGTGGGGACCCAGTACTTC
CAWIGLVGTQYF
>TRBJ1-1|TRBV7-9|NA|NA
TGTGCCAGCAGCCCAGTGGACAGTTACACTGAAGCTTTCTTT
CASSPVDSYTEAFF
>TRBJ1-1|TRBV7-3|NA|NA
TGTGCCAGCAGCCCGGGATCCTCGGACACTGAAGCTTTCTTT
CASSPGSSDTEAFF
>TRBJ2-5|TRBV7-6|NA|NA
TGTGCCAGCAGCTCTCCCGGACAGTATGCTGAAGAGACCCAGTACTTC
CASSSPGQYAEETQYF